This T cell receptor (beta chain) is drawn from a study of Graves' ophthalmopathy and Graves' hyperthyroidism. The study's findings and limits: Ophthalmopathy versus stable hyperthyroidism: 13-signature model gave less than 90% sensitivity, just under 82% specificity. The model reached approximately 71% sensitivity and 72.22% specificity for predicting ophthalmopathy progression.

Absence of ophthalmopathy within 18 months of follow-up defined stable hyperthyroidism. About 10 ml of fresh blood yielded the PBMCs by density gradient. Amplified TCR beta CDR3 regions were obtained using RNA transcripts as template. The library came from an HTBI-primed first-round RT-PCR and a second-round multiplex PCR. TCRdb recomputed calls from the multiplex PCR reads with MiXCR, one row per CDR3 protein. The profile shows hundreds of thousands of distinct CDR3 sequences, less than 20% of them singletons. The germline CDR1 and CDR2 sequences are MRHNA and SNTAGT. The CDR3 is 15 amino acids. With V trimmed by 7 bases and J by 5 bases, 10 bases remained unmatched. Comment on this clonotype: Its cognate antigen is unknown.

The material sequenced was peripheral blood. This chain connects TRBV6-4 to TRBJ2-2; 7 bases are a match to TRBD1. This clonotype originated in a woman between 18 and 29 years old with stable Graves' hyperthyroidism. In DNA form, the CDR3 reads TGTGCCAGCACCCCATTGGCAGGGGGTACCGGGGAGCTGTTTTTT. Encoded protein: CASTPLAGGTGELFF.